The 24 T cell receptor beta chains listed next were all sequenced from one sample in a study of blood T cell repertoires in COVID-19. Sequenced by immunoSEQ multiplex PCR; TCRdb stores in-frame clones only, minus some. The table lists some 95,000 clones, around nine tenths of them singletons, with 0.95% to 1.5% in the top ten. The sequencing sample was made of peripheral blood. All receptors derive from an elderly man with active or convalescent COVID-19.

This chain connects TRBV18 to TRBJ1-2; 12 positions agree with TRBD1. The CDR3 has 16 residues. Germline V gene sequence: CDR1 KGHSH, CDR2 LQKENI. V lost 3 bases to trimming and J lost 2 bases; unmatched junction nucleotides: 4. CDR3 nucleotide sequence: TGTGCCAGCTCACCCGGGACAGGGGGCGGAAACTATGGCTACACCTTC. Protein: CASSPGTGGGNYGYTF.

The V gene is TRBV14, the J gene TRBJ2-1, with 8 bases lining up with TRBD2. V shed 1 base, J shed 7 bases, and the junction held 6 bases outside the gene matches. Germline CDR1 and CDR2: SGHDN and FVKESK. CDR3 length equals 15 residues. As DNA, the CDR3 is TGTGCCAGCAGCCAAGGCTGGACTAGCTCAAATGAGCAGTTCTTC. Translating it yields CASSQGWTSSNEQFF. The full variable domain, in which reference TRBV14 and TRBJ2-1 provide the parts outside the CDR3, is EAGVTQFPSHSVIEKGQTVTLRCDPISGHDNLYWYRRVMGKEIKFLLHFVKESKQDESGMPNNRFLAERTGGTYSTLKVQPAELEDSGVYFCASSQGWTSSNEQFFGPGTRLTVL.

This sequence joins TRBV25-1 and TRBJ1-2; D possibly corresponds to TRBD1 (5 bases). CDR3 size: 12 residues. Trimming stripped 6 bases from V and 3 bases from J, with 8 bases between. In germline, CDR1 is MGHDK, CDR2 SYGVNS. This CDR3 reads CASRGQDYGYTF. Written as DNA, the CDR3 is TGTGCCAGCAGAGGACAAGACTATGGCTACACCTTC.

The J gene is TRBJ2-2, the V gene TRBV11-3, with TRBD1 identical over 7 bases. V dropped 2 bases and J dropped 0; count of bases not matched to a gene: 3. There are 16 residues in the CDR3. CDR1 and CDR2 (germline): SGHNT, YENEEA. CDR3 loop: CASSLRTGANTGELFF. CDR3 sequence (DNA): TGTGCCAGCAGCTTACGGACAGGTGCGAACACCGGGGAGCTGTTTTTT.

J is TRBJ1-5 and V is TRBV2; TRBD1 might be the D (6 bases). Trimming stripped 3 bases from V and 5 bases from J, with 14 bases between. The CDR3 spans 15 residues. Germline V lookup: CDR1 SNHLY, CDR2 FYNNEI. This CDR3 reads CASSEGTLWYQPQHF. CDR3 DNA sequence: TGTGCCAGCAGTGAGGGGACACTCTGGTATCAGCCCCAGCATTTT.

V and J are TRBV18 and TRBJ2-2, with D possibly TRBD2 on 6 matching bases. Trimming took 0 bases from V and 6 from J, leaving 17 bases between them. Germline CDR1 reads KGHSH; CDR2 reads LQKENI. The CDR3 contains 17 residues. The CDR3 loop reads CASSPPPRGPISGELFF. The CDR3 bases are TGTGCCAGCTCACCACCCCCGCGGGGACCTATCTCCGGGGAGCTGTTTTTT.

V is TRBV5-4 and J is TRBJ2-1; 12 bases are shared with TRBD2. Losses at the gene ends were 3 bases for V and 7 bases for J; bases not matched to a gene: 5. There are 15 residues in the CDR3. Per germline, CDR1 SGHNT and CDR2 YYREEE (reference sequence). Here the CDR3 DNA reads TGTGCCAGCAGCTCGGGGGGACTAGCGGGTAATGAGCAGTTCTTC. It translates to CASSSGGLAGNEQFF.

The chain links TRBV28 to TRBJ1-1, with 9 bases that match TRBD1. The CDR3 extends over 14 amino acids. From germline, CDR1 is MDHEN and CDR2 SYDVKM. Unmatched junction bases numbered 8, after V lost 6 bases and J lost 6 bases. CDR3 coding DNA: TGTGCCAGCAGCTCACAGGGGGCGGGAGCTGAAGCTTTCTTT. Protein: CASSSQGAGAEAFF. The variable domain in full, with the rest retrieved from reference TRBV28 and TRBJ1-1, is DVKVTQSSRYLVKRTGEKVFLECVQDMDHENMFWYRQDPGLGLRLIYFSYDVKMKEKGDIPEGYSVSREKKERFSLILESASTNQTSMYLCASSSQGAGAEAFFGQGTRLTVV.

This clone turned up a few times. The CDR3 DNA follows: TGTGCCAGCAGCCCCGGGGGGGACTATGGCTACACCTTC. Translated: CASSPGGDYGYTF. V usage is TRBV7-8 and J usage is TRBJ1-2; possible D gene TRBD1, 5 bases. Germline lookup yields CDR1 SGHVS and CDR2 FQNEAQ. The CDR3 is 13 amino acids. V was cut by 5 bases and J by 3 bases, with 10 bases left in between. Combining the CDR3 with reference TRBV7-8 and TRBJ1-2 gives the whole variable domain GAGVSQSPRYKVAKRGQDVALRCDPISGHVSLFWYQQALGQGPEFLTYFQNEAQLDKSGLPSDRFFAERPEGSVSTLKIQRTQQEDSAVYLCASSPGGDYGYTFGSGTRLTVV.

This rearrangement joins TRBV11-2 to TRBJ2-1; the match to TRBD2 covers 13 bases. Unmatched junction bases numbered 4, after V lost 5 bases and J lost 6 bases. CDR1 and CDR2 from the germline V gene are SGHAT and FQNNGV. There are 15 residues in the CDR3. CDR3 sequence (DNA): TGTGCCAGCAGCCCAAGGACTAGCGGGAGCAATGAGCAGTTCTTC. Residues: CASSPRTSGSNEQFF.

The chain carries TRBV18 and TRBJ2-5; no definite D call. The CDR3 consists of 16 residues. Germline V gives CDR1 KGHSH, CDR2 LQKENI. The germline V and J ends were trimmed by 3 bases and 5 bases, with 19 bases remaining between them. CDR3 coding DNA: TGTGCCAGCTCACCGCCCGGGTTAGGTTATCGGGAGACCCAGTACTTC. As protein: CASSPPGLGYRETQYF.

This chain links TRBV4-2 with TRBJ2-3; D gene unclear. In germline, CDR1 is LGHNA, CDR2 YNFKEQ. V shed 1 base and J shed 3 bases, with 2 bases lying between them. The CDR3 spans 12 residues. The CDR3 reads CASSQATDTQYF. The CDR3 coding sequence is TGTGCCAGCAGCCAAGCGACAGATACGCAGTATTTT.

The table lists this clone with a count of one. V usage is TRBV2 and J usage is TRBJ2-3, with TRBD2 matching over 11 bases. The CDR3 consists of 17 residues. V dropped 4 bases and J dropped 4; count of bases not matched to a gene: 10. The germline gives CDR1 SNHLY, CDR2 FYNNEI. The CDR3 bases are TGTGCCAGCAGTGGGGGGCTACTAGCGGGAGTAGCAGATACGCAGTATTTT. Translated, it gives CASSGGLLAGVADTQYF.

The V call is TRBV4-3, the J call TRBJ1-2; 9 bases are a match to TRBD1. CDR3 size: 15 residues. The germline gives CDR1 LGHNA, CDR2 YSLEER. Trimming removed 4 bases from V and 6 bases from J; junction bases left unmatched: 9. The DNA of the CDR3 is TGCGCCAGCAGCCTGGCGAACAGGGGGCAGGATGGCTACACCTTC. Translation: CASSLANRGQDGYTF.

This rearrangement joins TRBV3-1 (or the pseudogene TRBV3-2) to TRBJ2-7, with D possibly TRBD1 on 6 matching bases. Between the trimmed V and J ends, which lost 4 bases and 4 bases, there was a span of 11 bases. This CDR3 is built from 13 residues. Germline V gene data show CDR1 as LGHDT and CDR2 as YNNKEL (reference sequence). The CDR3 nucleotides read TGTGCCAGCAGCCTAGACAGGCCGTACGAGCAGTACTTC. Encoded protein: CASSLDRPYEQYF.

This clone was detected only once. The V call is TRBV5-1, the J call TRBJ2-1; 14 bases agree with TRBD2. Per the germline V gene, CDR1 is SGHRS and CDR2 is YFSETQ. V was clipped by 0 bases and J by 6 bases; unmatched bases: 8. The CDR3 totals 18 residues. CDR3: CASSLAPTGTSGSNEQFF. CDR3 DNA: TGCGCCAGCAGCTTGGCGCCTACCGGGACTAGCGGGAGCAATGAGCAGTTCTTC. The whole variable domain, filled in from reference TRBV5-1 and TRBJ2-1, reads KAGVTQTPRYLIKTRGQQVTLSCSPISGHRSVSWYQQTPGQGLQFLFEYFSETQRNKGNFPGRFSGRQFSNSRSEMNVSTLELGDSALYLCASSLAPTGTSGSNEQFFGPGTRLTVL.

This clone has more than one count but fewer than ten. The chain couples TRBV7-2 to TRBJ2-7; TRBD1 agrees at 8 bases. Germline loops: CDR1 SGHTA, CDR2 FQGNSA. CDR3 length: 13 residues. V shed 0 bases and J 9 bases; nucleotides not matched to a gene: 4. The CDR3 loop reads CASSLAGQGGQYF. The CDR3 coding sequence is TGTGCCAGCAGCTTAGCCGGACAGGGCGGGCAGTACTTC.

The CDR3 coding sequence is TGTGCCAGCAGCTCCGGGACAGGGACGTACAATGAGCAGTTCTTC. It yields the protein CASSSGTGTYNEQFF. The V and J genes are TRBV7-3 and TRBJ2-1, with 9 bases matching TRBD1. J was trimmed by 4 bases and V by 4 bases; bases with no gene match: 5. The CDR3 runs to 15 residues. Germline V gene sequence: CDR1 SGHTA, CDR2 FQGTGA.

The DNA for the CDR3 is TGTGCCAGCAGGGGGGGACTCACTCCCCAGCAGTACTTC. Amino acid sequence: CASRGGLTPQQYF. The gene calls are TRBV28 and TRBJ2-7, with D possibly TRBD2 on 6 matching bases. The V gene lost 6 bases and the J gene lost 8 bases, with 17 bases spanning the gap. The CDR3 extends over 13 amino acids. CDR1 MDHEN and CDR2 SYDVKM come from the germline V gene.

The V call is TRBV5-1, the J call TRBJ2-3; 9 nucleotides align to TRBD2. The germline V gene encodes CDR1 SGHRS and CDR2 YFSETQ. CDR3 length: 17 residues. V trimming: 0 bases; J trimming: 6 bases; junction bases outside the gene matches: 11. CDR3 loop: CASSLALAGGSVDTQYF. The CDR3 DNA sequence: TGCGCCAGCAGCTTGGCCCTCGCGGGAGGGTCGGTGGATACGCAGTATTTT. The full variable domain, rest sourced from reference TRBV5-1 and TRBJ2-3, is KAGVTQTPRYLIKTRGQQVTLSCSPISGHRSVSWYQQTPGQGLQFLFEYFSETQRNKGNFPGRFSGRQFSNSRSEMNVSTLELGDSALYLCASSLALAGGSVDTQYFGPGTRLTVL.

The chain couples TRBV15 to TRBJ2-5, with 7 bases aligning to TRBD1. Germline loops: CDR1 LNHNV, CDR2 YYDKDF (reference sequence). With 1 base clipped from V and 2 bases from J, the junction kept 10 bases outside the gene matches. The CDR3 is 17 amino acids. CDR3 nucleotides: TGTGCCACCAGCAGAGTGTCGTTCAGGGGGTGGCAAGAGACCCAGTACTTC. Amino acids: CATSRVSFRGWQETQYF.

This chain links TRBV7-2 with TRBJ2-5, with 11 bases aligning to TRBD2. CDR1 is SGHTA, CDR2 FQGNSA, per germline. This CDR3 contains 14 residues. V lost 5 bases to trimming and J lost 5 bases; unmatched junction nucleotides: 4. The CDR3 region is CASSASGRPETQYF. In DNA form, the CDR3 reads TGTGCCAGCAGCGCTAGCGGGAGGCCGGAGACCCAGTACTTC. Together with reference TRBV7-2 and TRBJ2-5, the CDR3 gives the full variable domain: GAGVSQSPSNKVTEKGKDVELRCDPISGHTALYWYRQSLGQGLEFLIYFQGNSAPDKSGLPSDRFSAERTGGSVSTLTIQRTQQEDSAVYLCASSASGRPETQYFGPGTRLLVL.

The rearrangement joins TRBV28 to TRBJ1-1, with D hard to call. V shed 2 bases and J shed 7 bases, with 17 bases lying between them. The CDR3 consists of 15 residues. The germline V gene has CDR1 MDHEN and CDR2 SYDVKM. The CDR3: CASSLSGFPTREAFF. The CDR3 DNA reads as TGTGCCAGCAGTTTAAGCGGATTCCCGACCCGTGAAGCTTTCTTT. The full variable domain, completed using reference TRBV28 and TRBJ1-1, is DVKVTQSSRYLVKRTGEKVFLECVQDMDHENMFWYRQDPGLGLRLIYFSYDVKMKEKGDIPEGYSVSREKKERFSLILESASTNQTSMYLCASSLSGFPTREAFFGQGTRLTVV.

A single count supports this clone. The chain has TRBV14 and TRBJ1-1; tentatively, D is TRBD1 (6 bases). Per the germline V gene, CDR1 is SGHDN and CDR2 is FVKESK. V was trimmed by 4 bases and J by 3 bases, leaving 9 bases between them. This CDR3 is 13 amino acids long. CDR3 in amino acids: CASSLQGYTEAFF. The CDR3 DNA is TGTGCCAGCAGCCTACAGGGATACACTGAAGCTTTCTTT.